These 13 T cell receptor beta chains were all obtained from the same sample, sequenced in a study of blood T cell repertoires in COVID-19. The method was immunoSEQ multiplex PCR; TCRdb's version includes in-frame clones alone and lacks a portion of them. The repertoire holds over 85,000 clones, with approximately 90% as singletons. Sequenced input: peripheral blood. These receptors all come from a woman aged 45 to 65 with acute or convalescent COVID-19.

With respect to this clone: In the same sample, other DNA sequences code for this CDR3. V is TRBV5-1 and J is TRBJ2-1; 13 nucleotides match TRBD2. CDR1 SGHRS and CDR2 YFSETQ come from the germline V gene. The CDR3 runs to 14 residues. V was clipped by 3 bases and J by 7 bases; unmatched bases: 1. CDR3: CASSSGLAGNEQFF. Here the CDR3 DNA reads TGCGCCAGCAGCTCGGGACTAGCGGGAAATGAGCAGTTCTTC.

This clone is a singleton in its sample. The chain joins TRBV19 to TRBJ2-7, with 8 bases identical to TRBD1. J lost 5 bases, V lost 7 bases, and 13 bases had no gene match. Germline V gene sequence: CDR1 LNHDA, CDR2 SQIVND (reference sequence). This CDR3 is 15 amino acids long. CDR3 sequence reads: CASNAGTGIINEQYF. CDR3 bases: TGTGCCAGTAACGCCGGGACAGGAATAATTAACGAGCAGTACTTC.

This clone was found many times. This chain joins TRBV24-1 and TRBJ2-2; unclear D gene. Germline V CDR1 and CDR2: KGHDR, SFDVKD. Trimming removed 6 bases from V and 4 bases from J, with 14 bases in between. The CDR3 covers 15 residues. Here the CDR3 reads CATSHDGGGTGELFF. CDR3 nucleotide sequence: TGTGCCACCAGTCATGACGGCGGTGGCACCGGGGAGCTGTTTTTT.

The J gene is TRBJ2-7, the V gene TRBV5-1; 7 nucleotides agree with TRBD2. CDR1 is SGHRS, CDR2 YFSETQ, per germline. With 5 bases clipped from V and 0 bases from J, the junction kept 5 bases outside the gene matches. The CDR3 length is 14 residues. CDR3 in DNA: TGCGCCAGCAGGCCTAGCGGTAGCTCCTACGAGCAGTACTTC. It codes for CASRPSGSSYEQYF.

The chain couples TRBV24-1 to TRBJ2-5; 7 positions match TRBD1. CDR1 KGHDR and CDR2 SFDVKD come from the germline V gene. With V trimmed by 3 bases and J by 5 bases, 5 bases remained unmatched. CDR3 length: 14 residues. CDR3 residues: CATSDGQVGETQYF. CDR3 bases: TGTGCCACCAGTGATGGACAGGTCGGGGAGACCCAGTACTTC.

CDR3 in amino acids: CASSLPSGSSKTQYF. DNA of the CDR3: TGTGCCAGCAGCTTACCTAGCGGGAGTAGCAAGACCCAGTACTTC. V usage is TRBV7-2 and J usage is TRBJ2-5, with 10 bases aligning to TRBD2. V was clipped by 2 bases and J by 6 bases; unmatched bases: 6. The CDR3 contains 15 residues. The germline gives CDR1 SGHTA, CDR2 FQGNSA.

The chain combines TRBV18 with TRBJ1-1, with 7 bases identical to TRBD1. The CDR3 extends over 14 amino acids. J gave up 0 bases and V 6 bases, and 4 bases lay outside the gene matches. Germline V CDR1 and CDR2: KGHSH, LQKENI. CDR3 region: CASSKDRLNTEAFF. In DNA form, the CDR3 reads TGTGCCAGCTCCAAGGACAGGCTGAACACTGAAGCTTTCTTT. Using reference TRBV18 and TRBJ1-1 for the parts outside the CDR3, the full variable domain is NAGVMQNPRHLVRRRGQEARLRCSPMKGHSHVYWYRQLPEEGLKFMVYLQKENIIDESGMPKERFSAEFPKEGPSILRIQQVVRGDSAAYFCASSKDRLNTEAFFGQGTRLTVV.

V and J are TRBV10-2 and TRBJ2-7; maybe TRBD1 (5 bases). V was pared by 6 bases and J by 2 bases, with 14 bases between. The CDR3 has 14 amino acids. Germline V gives CDR1 WSHSY, CDR2 SAAADI. CDR3 DNA: TGCGCCAGCAGGCCAGACAGTTACGCCTACGAGCAGTACTTC. It translates to CASRPDSYAYEQYF.

This chain uses TRBV27 with TRBJ1-1, with TRBD1 as a possible D gene (5 bases). V was cut by 7 bases and J by 6 bases, with 15 bases left in between. The V gene's germline CDR1 is MNHEY and CDR2 SMNVEV (reference sequence). The CDR3 has 13 residues. Written as DNA, the CDR3 is TGTGCCAGCATCGGGGGGGTTGGCGCTGAAGCTTTCTTT. Translated, it gives CASIGGVGAEAFF.

The chain links TRBV4-2 to TRBJ2-7, with 14 positions matching TRBD2. The CDR3 loop spans 19 amino acids. CDR1 is LGHNA, CDR2 YNFKEQ, per germline. Losses at the gene ends were 8 bases for V and 2 bases for J; bases not matched to a gene: 17. The CDR3 here is CASGSPGLAGAGSAYEQYF. CDR3 in DNA: TGTGCCAGCGGATCCCCGGGACTAGCGGGAGCGGGATCGGCCTACGAGCAGTACTTC.

The J gene is TRBJ2-7, the V gene TRBV6-6, with D perhaps TRBD2 (6 bases). Trimming shortened V by 6 bases and J by 4 bases, and 13 bases separated the two germline ends. Germline lookup yields CDR1 MNHNY and CDR2 SVGAGI (reference sequence). The CDR3 extends over 13 amino acids. CDR3 protein: CASSPGEYYEQYF. The CDR3 DNA is TGTGCCAGCAGCCCGGGGGAATATTACGAGCAGTACTTC.

This chain uses TRBV2 with TRBJ2-5; tentatively, D is TRBD2 (6 bases). The V and J ends lost 6 bases and 5 bases respectively, with 13 bases between them. This CDR3 region has 13 residues. Germline V gene sequence: CDR1 SNHLY, CDR2 FYNNEI. The chain's CDR3 is CASSGVGRETQYF. DNA of the CDR3: TGTGCCAGCAGCGGGGTAGGGAGGGAGACCCAGTACTTC.

The chain carries TRBV19 and TRBJ2-7; TRBD2 matches at 7 bases. The J segment lost 3 bases and the V segment lost 6 bases, leaving 8 bases of the junction unmatched. CDR3 length: 14 residues. The V gene's germline CDR1 is LNHDA and CDR2 SQIVND (reference sequence). The CDR3 sequence: CASSLKGRDYEQYF. CDR3 DNA sequence: TGTGCCAGTAGCCTAAAGGGGAGGGACTACGAGCAGTACTTC.